The sequence of this T cell receptor beta chain was determined in a study of Graves' ophthalmopathy and Graves' hyperthyroidism. Certain patients, namely those with other autoimmune diseases, uncontrolled infections, pregnancy or lactation, were excluded. It was on clinical symptoms, serum thyroxine, TRAb, thyroid ultrasound and orbital computed tomography that diagnosis relied. It was from 8 to 10 ml of fresh peripheral blood that the PBMCs came. This clonotype was observed many times. The study amplified TCR beta CDR3 regions using RNA transcripts. The authors performed first-round RT-PCR with HTBI primers and then a second-round multiplex PCR. TCRdb recomputed calls from the multiplex PCR reads with MiXCR, one row per CDR3 protein. The sample gives about 210,000 distinct CDR3 sequences, 25% to 30% of which show up once; approximately 8.2% is in the top ten. CDR3 length: 13 amino acids. Deletions cut 6 bases from V and 4 bases from J, with 12 bases between.

Input material: peripheral blood. The chain employs TRBV12-3 or TRBV12-4 and TRBJ2-5; the D is unclear. This sequence was found in a man aged 45-65 years with Graves' ophthalmopathy. The CDR3 protein is CASRISGRETQYF. The CDR3 nucleotides are TGTGCCAGCAGGATATCGGGTAGAGAGACCCAGTACTTC.